This T cell receptor (beta chain) was observed in a study of blood T cell repertoires in COVID-19. Study-wide context: The study drew acute and convalescent COVID-19 samples from the United States, Italy and Spain. PBMCs, B-cell-depleted T cells, or T cells were the source of the cDNA or gDNA that made up the material.

Produced via immunoSEQ multiplex PCR; TCRdb's table is partial and in-frame only. There are around 270,000 clones in the sample; 80% to 90% occur only once, and 2.5% to 4% lies in the top ten. The CDR3 runs 18 residues. V lost 4 bases to trimming and J lost 1 base; unmatched junction nucleotides: 10. Germline V gene lookup returns CDR1 KGHSH and CDR2 LQKENI. This chain links TRBV18 with TRBJ1-3; 10 positions match TRBD1. The origin of this receptor is a woman in her 40s who had been exposed to COVID-19. Input material: PBMCs or T cells enriched from blood (not recorded which). In DNA, the CDR3 is TGTGCCAGCTCACGAAATACCGGGACAGGGGTATCTGGAAACACCATATATTTT. This codes for CASSRNTGTGVSGNTIYF.